Sequencing of this T cell receptor beta chain was carried out in a study of T-cell memory formation after mild COVID-19 (dated by TCRdb to 2020 to 2022). As for the study more broadly: TCR sequence clusters from the two donors were largely donor specific. Longitudinal TCRalpha and TCRbeta repertoire sequencing tracked T-cell clones expanding and contracting after mild COVID-19 in a couple of donors. The cohort comprised two young, previously healthy adult volunteers, one female and one male.

Ficoll-Paque density gradient centrifugation was used to isolate PBMCs. This clonotype was seen many times. There is no known antigen for this receptor. Per-base quality was not reported, and no clone a single base away is much larger than it. Results the study describes overall, beyond this receptor: Some responding clones were detected in pre-infection memory, suggesting pre-existing cross-reactive memory T cells joined the SARS-CoV-2 response. SARS-CoV-2 specificity of the second-wave clones peaking on day 37 was not confirmed. From day 15 to 85, contracting clones showed balanced CD4/CD8 phenotypes, whereas a second wave of clones that expanded from day 15 to 37 leaned towards CD4+. Contracting CD4+ clones were located mainly in the CM and EM memory subsets, whereas CD8+ clones were found to be enriched in EMRA. Only two mild cases were covered in the study, and larger cohorts including severe cases with pre-infection samples were considered necessary.

V and J are truncated by 3 bases and 7 bases respectively, leaving an intervening sequence of 13 bases. The germline V gene encodes CDR1 SGHVS and CDR2 FNYEAQ. Counted from cysteine to phenylalanine, this CDR3 has 14 amino acids. CDR3 DNA is the only sequence kept; it has 42 bases, read in frame from the first base. Reads for this sample came from an Illumina NovaSeq 6000. TCRalpha and TCRbeta cDNA libraries were built by 5'RACE with constant-segment primers, adding sample barcodes and unique molecular identifiers. RNA was extracted from every sample with Trizol reagent. Amplification of the libraries took two PCR steps, and the second step added a second sample barcode plus Illumina TruSeq adapters. Libraries were sequenced on an Illumina NovaSeq with 2 x 150 bp paired-end reads. In the paper's pipeline: The reads were demultiplexed and collapsed into UMI-guided consensus sequences using migec v1.2.7. Using mixcr v2.1.11, UMI consensuses were aligned to TRA and TRB V and J templates and then assembled into clonotypes. Expanded or contracted clonotypes were those called significant by both edgeR and NoisET, with noise models trained on biological replicates. For edgeR calls, the thresholds were a false discovery rate-adjusted p below 0.01 and a log2 fold-change of 1. As an exploratory analysis of dynamics, max-normalized trajectories of the 1000 most abundant clonotypes were examined with PCA combined with hierarchical clustering. Each responding clone was given a CD4 or CD8 phenotype based on the CD4+ and CD8+ repertoires, which had been sequenced separately. TCRdb's own reprocessing of the public reads used fastp at Q25 and MiXCR and kept productive beta chains. Duplicate CDR3 protein sequences are folded into a single record with the most common DNA and genes. TCRdb's processing, not the authors' own work, is the source of the V and J calls. This sample holds approximately 52,000 distinct CDR3 sequences; approximately 9% were observed only once. In total, the top ten clones hold 12% of the sample.

The sequence links TRBV7-6 to TRBJ2-1; D gene: possibly TRBD1, on 6 matching bases. Sample: PBMCs or a T cell subset sorted from them (not recorded which). The receptor was derived from an adult woman who had mild COVID-19 (a few samples of this study predate the infection). The sample titles of this study are shuffled in the database, so cell type and time point are left out; the donor was told from shared clones. DNA sequence: TGTGCCAGCAGCTTCCCGCAGGGGTGGAATGAGCAGTTCTTC. The resulting protein is CASSFPQGWNEQFF.